The rows below give T cell receptor beta chains drawn from one sample of a study of T cell responses to AZD1222 COVID-19 vaccine. Generated by immunoSEQ multiplex PCR, the TCRdb table keeps only in-frame clones and is missing some. This sample has 150,000 or so clones, with 90% to 95% found just once. The specimen comprised peripheral blood, sampled 28 days after the second AZD1222 dose. These receptors came from an adult who received the AZD1222 COVID-19 vaccine. CDR3s include the opening cysteine and the closing phenylalanine or tryptophan. Each record gives: D gene, J gene, clone size, V gene, CDR3 protein, CDR3 DNA. A D gene is named only where the DNA matches it firmly. Clone size, where shown, is once, few, many, or a class for clones that have expanded.

NA TRBJ1-1 NA TRBV2 CASSDPGQNTEAFF TGTGCCAGCAGTGACCCTGGACAGAACACTGAAGCTTTCTTT
NA TRBJ1-1 NA TRBV29-1 CSALGRGNTEAFF TGCAGCGCATTGGGCCGCGGAAACACTGAAGCTTTCTTT
NA TRBJ1-1 NA TRBV3-1/TRBV3-2 CASSQGREDEKAFF TGTGCCAGCAGCCAGGGCAGGGAGGACGAGAAAGCTTTCTTT
NA TRBJ2-7 NA TRBV5-1 CASSLEAGPSYEQYF TGCGCCAGCAGCTTGGAGGCGGGACCGTCCTACGAGCAGTACTTC
NA TRBJ1-6 NA TRBV12-2 CASRLKDRIGSPLHF TGTGCAAGTCGCTTAAAGGACAGGATAGGCTCACCCCTCCACTTT
NA TRBJ1-3 NA TRBV7-9 CASSPQGGRRRGSGNTIYF TGTGCCAGCAGCCCGCAAGGGGGGAGGCGCCGAGGCTCTGGAAACACCATATATTTT
TRBD2 TRBJ2-1 NA TRBV7-9 CASRTLSAAGGRNNEQFF TGTGCCAGCCGGACCTTATCTGCTGCGGGGGGGCGGAACAATGAGCAGTTCTTC
NA TRBJ2-5 NA TRBV7-2 CASSLAFGGETQYF TGTGCCAGCAGTTTGGCTTTTGGGGGTGAGACCCAGTACTTC
TRBD1 TRBJ1-2 once TRBV19 CASSTRDRRHGYTF TGTGCCAGTAGTACCCGGGACAGGAGGCATGGCTACACCTTC
NA TRBJ1-1 NA TRBV28 CASQLRAEAFF TGTGCCAGCCAATTGCGGGCCGAAGCTTTCTTT
TRBD1 TRBJ2-3 NA TRBV7-9 CASSGTDRGTDTQYF TGTGCCAGCAGCGGAACGGACAGGGGCACAGATACGCAGTATTTT
TRBD1 TRBJ1-1 NA TRBV4-2 CASSQGTGGGWVTEAFF TGTGCCAGCAGCCAAGGGACAGGAGGGGGCTGGGTCACTGAAGCTTTCTTT
TRBD1 TRBJ1-4 NA TRBV6-6 CASSYAGGNEKLFF TGTGCCAGCAGTTACGCAGGGGGTAATGAAAAACTGTTTTTT
TRBD1 TRBJ2-4 NA TRBV2 CASSRTFRQGARERTKNIQYF TGTGCCAGCAGCAGAACATTCAGACAGGGGGCGCGAGAAAGAACCAAAAACATTCAGTACTTC
NA TRBJ1-2 NA TRBV11-2 CASSLRQGANYGYTF TGTGCCAGCAGCTTAAGGCAGGGCGCTAACTATGGCTACACCTTC
NA TRBJ1-6 NA TRBV27 CASSPRPSTGNSPLHF TGTGCCAGCAGTCCCCGCCCCTCCACCGGCAATTCACCCCTCCACTTT
TRBD2 TRBJ2-3 NA TRBV7-2 CASSLGRSGSASTDTQYF TGTGCCAGCAGCTTAGGTAGAAGCGGGAGCGCTAGCACAGATACGCAGTATTTT
NA TRBJ2-2 NA TRBV7-9 CASSGRTYDANTGELFF TGTGCCAGCAGCGGAAGGACCTATGACGCGAACACCGGGGAGCTGTTTTTT
NA TRBJ1-6 NA TRBV2 CASSERQGWGNSPLHF TGTGCCAGCAGTGAAAGGCAGGGTTGGGGTAATTCACCCCTCCACTTT
NA TRBJ2-1 NA TRBV19 CASSARHNEQFF TGTGCCAGTAGTGCCAGACACAATGAGCAGTTCTTC
NA TRBJ2-7 NA TRBV28 CASSLAGMVSYEQYF TGTGCCAGCAGTTTGGCGGGGATGGTGAGCTACGAGCAGTACTTC
TRBD2 TRBJ2-5 NA TRBV5-6 CASSPSLAGGQETQYF TGTGCCAGCAGCCCCTCACTAGCGGGGGGGCAAGAGACCCAGTACTTC
NA TRBJ2-1 NA TRBV7-2 CASSLGTFTEQFF TGTGCCAGCAGCTTAGGGACCTTCACGGAGCAGTTCTTC
TRBD1 TRBJ2-3 NA TRBV28 CASTLGTDTTDTQYF TGTGCCAGCACCTTGGGGACAGACACCACAGATACGCAGTATTTT
TRBD1 TRBJ1-2 NA TRBV7-9 CASSTTGESGYGYTF TGTGCCAGCAGCACCACAGGGGAGAGTGGCTATGGCTACACCTTC
TRBD1 TRBJ1-3 NA TRBV28 CASSLWRGPRLGSGNTIYF TGTGCCAGCAGTTTGTGGAGGGGGCCTAGGTTGGGATCTGGAAACACCATATATTTT
NA TRBJ2-3 NA TRBV28 CASSFGGDSTDTQYF TGTGCCAGCAGTTTTGGGGGAGACTCAACAGATACGCAGTATTTT
NA TRBJ2-1 NA TRBV6-2/TRBV6-3 CASSYFQGYNEQFF TGTGCCAGCAGTTATTTTCAGGGTTACAATGAGCAGTTCTTC
TRBD1 TRBJ2-7 NA TRBV7-2 CASSFGTGGGEQYF TGTGCCAGCAGCTTCGGGACAGGTGGAGGGGAGCAGTACTTC
NA TRBJ1-6 NA TRBV6-1 CASSEVRVRNSPLHF TGTGCCAGCAGTGAAGTAAGGGTACGGAATTCACCCCTCCACTTT
NA TRBJ1-5 once TRBV15 CATSRDTPLSGQPQHF TGTGCCACCAGCAGAGATACCCCCCTCTCCGGTCAGCCCCAGCATTTT
NA TRBJ2-2 NA TRBV7-9 CASSLEHFLPGELFF TGTGCCAGCAGCTTAGAGCATTTCCTCCCCGGGGAGCTGTTTTTT
NA TRBJ2-7 once TRBV3-1/TRBV3-2 CASSSRLKPPAYEQYF TGTGCCAGCAGCTCACGACTTAAGCCCCCCGCCTACGAGCAGTACTTC
TRBD1 TRBJ1-6 NA TRBV7-2 CASSSGTGPSPLHF TGTGCCAGCAGCTCCGGGACAGGGCCCTCACCCCTCCACTTT
NA TRBJ1-5 NA TRBV9 CASSVGEISNQPQHF TGTGCCAGCAGCGTAGGAGAGATTAGCAATCAGCCCCAGCATTTT
NA TRBJ2-7 NA TRBV27 CASSSGEGSRGIYEQYF TGTGCCAGCAGTTCCGGGGAGGGGAGCAGGGGGATCTACGAGCAGTACTTC
NA TRBJ1-2 NA TRBV28 CASTTLQGAYGYTF TGTGCCAGCACCACCCTACAGGGTGCCTATGGCTACACCTTC
TRBD1 TRBJ1-2 NA TRBV3-1/TRBV3-2 CASSQRQGGAYGYTF TGTGCCAGCAGCCAGCGACAGGGGGGAGCCTATGGCTACACCTTC
NA TRBJ1-1 NA TRBV30 CAWTWGANTEAFF TGTGCCTGGACCTGGGGGGCCAACACTGAAGCTTTCTTT
NA TRBJ1-2 once TRBV2 CASSRDYGYTF TGTGCCAGCAGTCGGGACTATGGCTACACCTTC
NA TRBJ2-5 NA TRBV6-4 CASSSGAQETQYF TGTGCCAGCAGTTCCGGGGCGCAGGAGACCCAGTACTTC
NA TRBJ1-1 once TRBV6-5 CASSYLQGNTEAFF TGTGCCAGCAGTTACTTACAGGGGAACACTGAAGCTTTCTTT
NA TRBJ2-7 NA TRBV7-3 CASSLKGPDNYEQYF TGTGCCAGCAGCTTAAAAGGCCCGGACAACTACGAGCAGTACTTC
NA TRBJ1-5 NA TRBV28 CASSLNRDTFPQHF TGTGCCAGCAGTTTAAATAGGGACACCTTTCCTCAGCATTTT
NA TRBJ1-1 NA TRBV5-1 CASSLLFGGTEAFF TGCGCCAGCAGCTTGCTTTTCGGGGGAACTGAAGCTTTCTTT
TRBD1 TRBJ2-7 NA TRBV9 CASSADRGHSYEQYF TGTGCCAGCAGCGCCGACAGGGGCCACTCCTACGAGCAGTACTTC